Ten or more counts support the clone carrying this TCR beta chain. No antigen is known for it. This sample is drawn from a study of T cells in Graves' hyperthyroidism and ophthalmopathy. Study findings and constraints: Among thyroid clonotypes expanded above 0.001, most also appeared in blood. A model of 13 V-J features distinguished ophthalmopathy from stable hyperthyroidism.

Germline V CDR1 and CDR2: LNHNV, YYDKDF (reference sequence). There are 18 residues in the CDR3. With 0 bases clipped from V and 1 base from J, the junction kept 10 bases outside the gene matches. Researchers took RNA transcripts and amplified the TCR beta CDR3 regions from them. HTBI primers were employed in a first-round RT-PCR of the TCR CDR3. MiXCR, applied by TCRdb to the multiplex PCR reads, yields one record per CDR3 protein. The profile shows roughly 510,000 distinct CDR3 sequences, 40% to 50% of them singletons. Based on clinical symptoms, serum thyroxine and TRAb, thyroid ultrasound and orbital computed tomography, diagnoses were reached.

The sequence was collected from an adult woman with Graves' disease, either hyperthyroidism or ophthalmopathy (not recorded which). The rearrangement links TRBV15 to TRBJ2-5; 8 positions match TRBD2. Sequencing input: peripheral blood or thyroid tissue (not recorded which). CDR3 nucleotides: TGTGCCACCAGCAGAGATCGAGAGGCCGGGACTAGCCAAGAGACCCAGTACTTC. Residues: CATSRDREAGTSQETQYF.